This T cell receptor beta chain comes out of a study of identical twins. TCRdb used MiXCR to reprocess the 5' RACE reads, holding one entry per CDR3 protein. The sample consists of hundreds of thousands of distinct CDR3 sequences, 24% of them appearing once. CDR3 size: 14 residues. Germline CDR1 reads SGHTA; CDR2 reads FQGNSA. V was clipped by 6 bases and J by 5 bases, with 14 bases between them. This sample was shared with a second study, whose subject was T cells expressing NK-cell markers. That source adds: The authors restricted sorting to alpha-beta TCR T cells with an anti-gamma-delta TCR antibody in several experiments.

Sample: CD4+ T cells sorted from blood. The rearrangement uses TRBV7-2 and TRBJ2-1; D perhaps matches TRBD2 (6 bases). This receptor was taken from a young woman in good health. The CDR3 DNA reads as TGTGCCAGCAGGGGGGGAGGCGGGGACAATGAGCAGTTCTTC. It yields the protein CASRGGGGDNEQFF.